Listed below are T cell receptor beta chains from one sample, sequenced in a study of T cells in Graves' hyperthyroidism and ophthalmopathy. Each CDR3 protein is one row after TCRdb ran MiXCR on the multiplex PCR reads. The table shows roughly 350,000 distinct CDR3 sequences, with about 15% occurring only once. Input material: blood. The receptors derive from a woman aged 25 to 39 with Graves' ophthalmopathy. The CDR3 runs from the conserved cysteine through the conserved F or W. D genes are given only for firm matches. Part of the rows lack a size; the others show once, few, many or a class for expanded clones.

v_gene	len	abundance	d_gene	j_gene	CDR3aa	CDR3nt
TRBV5-1	14	.	.	TRBJ1-1	CASSRGGVNTEAFF	TGCGCCAGCAGCCGGGGGGGGGTAAACACTGAAGCTTTCTTT
TRBV20-1	16	many	.	TRBJ2-1	CSATPLLGGETNEQFF	TGCAGTGCTACTCCTCTGCTGGGGGGAGAGACCAATGAGCAGTTCTTC
TRBV28	13	many	.	TRBJ2-7	CASSRTGMREQYF	TGTGCCAGCAGTCGTACAGGGATGAGGGAGCAGTACTTC
TRBV7-2	14	many	.	TRBJ2-7	CASLISAESYEQYF	TGTGCCAGCCTAATTTCGGCAGAAAGCTACGAGCAGTACTTC
TRBV3-1	16	many	TRBD1	TRBJ2-7	CASSQGLQGLAYEQYF	TGTGCCAGCAGCCAGGGTTTACAGGGGCTAGCCTACGAGCAGTACTTC
TRBV28	14	many	TRBD1	TRBJ1-2	CASSYDRGSYGYTF	TGTGCCAGCAGTTACGACAGGGGAAGCTATGGCTACACCTTC
TRBV3-1	14	many	.	TRBJ2-1	CASSQERAYNEQFF	TGTGCCAGCAGCCAAGAAAGGGCATACAATGAGCAGTTCTTC
TRBV6-6	18	many	TRBD2	TRBJ2-7	CASSYSTSAGGSSYEQYF	TGTGCCAGCAGTTACTCGACGTCAGCGGGGGGAAGCTCCTACGAGCAGTACTTC
TRBV12-5	16	.	TRBD2	TRBJ2-1	CASVSFIAGGISEQFF	TGTGCTAGTGTTTCATTCATAGCGGGGGGTATTAGTGAGCAGTTCTTC
TRBV7-9	15	few	TRBD1	TRBJ1-1	CASRAGTGNTLEAFF	TGTGCCAGCAGGGCCGGGACAGGCAATACCCTTGAAGCTTTCTTT
TRBV15	16	many	.	TRBJ1-2	CATSSVLIQANYGYTF	TGTGCCACCAGCAGCGTGTTAATACAGGCTAACTATGGCTACACCTTC
TRBV3-1	17	.	TRBD1	TRBJ1-2	CASSRNLFGQENYGYTF	TGTGCCAGCAGCCGCAATTTATTTGGACAGGAGAACTATGGCTACACCTTC
TRBV9	15	few	.	TRBJ2-1	CASSYGGLPSGEQFF	TGTGCCAGCAGCTACGGGGGGCTCCCCTCGGGTGAGCAGTTCTTC
TRBV5-8	16	many	.	TRBJ1-2	CASSLDPWGGNYGYTF	TGTGCCAGCAGCTTGGACCCTTGGGGGGGAAACTATGGCTACACCTTC
TRBV20-1	12	many	.	TRBJ1-5	CSAGGGDQPQHF	TGCAGTGCCGGGGGGGGCGATCAGCCCCAGCATTTT
TRBV7-6	14	many	.	TRBJ1-4	CASSLGLGFEKLFF	TGTGCCAGCAGTCTAGGATTGGGGTTTGAAAAACTGTTTTTT
TRBV30	13	.	TRBD1	TRBJ1-5	CAWSTRGQEPQHF	TGTGCCTGGAGTACTAGGGGACAGGAGCCCCAGCATTTT
TRBV12-3/TRBV12-4	15	many	.	TRBJ2-5	CASSPLSQVGETQYF	TGTGCCAGCAGTCCGCTTAGCCAGGTTGGAGAGACCCAGTACTTC
TRBV5-1	14	many	.	TRBJ1-1	CASSLGIGNTEAFF	TGCGCCAGCAGCTTGGGCATAGGGAACACTGAAGCTTTCTTT
TRBV28	11	many	.	TRBJ1-2	CASTQGEYYTF	TGTGCCAGCACGCAGGGAGAGTACTACACCTTC
TRBV9	13	many	.	TRBJ2-1	CASSVAGGNEQFF	TGTGCCAGCAGCGTAGCCGGGGGCAATGAGCAGTTCTTC
TRBV7-2	15	many	TRBD2	TRBJ2-2	CASSWEGPDAGELFF	TGTGCCAGCAGCTGGGAGGGGCCGGATGCCGGGGAGCTGTTTTTT
TRBV24-1	18	many	TRBD1	TRBJ2-2	CATSDPASEQGAHGELFF	TGTGCCACCAGTGATCCCGCCTCCGAACAGGGGGCTCACGGGGAGCTGTTTTTT
TRBV7-3	14	many	.	TRBJ2-1	CASSSRTGPNEQFF	TGTGCCAGCAGTTCCAGGACTGGCCCTAATGAGCAGTTCTTC
TRBV15	11	many	.	TRBJ1-2	CATGQNYGYTF	TGTGCCACCGGACAGAACTATGGCTACACCTTC
TRBV30	15	many	.	TRBJ2-1	CAWSRGTTNYNEQFF	TGTGCCTGGAGTCGCGGGACAACTAACTACAATGAGCAGTTCTTC
TRBV2	13	many	TRBD2	TRBJ2-3	CASWTSDTDTQYF	TGTGCCAGCTGGACTAGTGACACAGATACGCAGTATTTT
TRBV19	12	.	.	TRBJ1-4	CASSRRTEKLFF	TGTGCCAGTAGTCGGCGGACCGAAAAACTGTTTTTT
TRBV20-1	14	many	.	TRBJ2-5	CSAGPGGAQETQYF	TGCAGTGCTGGCCCTGGTGGGGCCCAAGAGACCCAGTACTTC
TRBV30	16	many	.	TRBJ2-1	CAWSLSRTSSYNEQFF	TGTGCCTGGAGTTTATCACGAACTAGCTCCTACAATGAGCAGTTCTTC
TRBV28	15	many	.	TRBJ2-3	CASSPRGVGTDTQYF	TGTGCCAGCAGTCCCCGGGGCGTTGGCACAGATACGCAGTATTTT
TRBV6-1	14	many	TRBD1	TRBJ1-1	CASSPTTGLTEAFF	TGTGCCAGCAGTCCTACGACAGGGCTCACTGAAGCTTTCTTT
TRBV28	14	few	TRBD1	TRBJ1-1	CASDWDRGNTEAFF	TGTGCCAGCGATTGGGACAGGGGGAACACTGAAGCTTTCTTT
TRBV29-1	15	many	TRBD1	TRBJ2-3	CSVDSGQDLTDTQYF	TGCAGCGTTGACTCGGGACAGGATCTTACAGATACGCAGTATTTT
TRBV28	17	many	TRBD1	TRBJ1-2	CASSLTVRETGDYGYTF	TGTGCCAGCAGTTTAACCGTAAGAGAGACAGGGGACTATGGCTACACCTTC
TRBV6-1	15	.	.	TRBJ1-1	CASSPLRTALTEAFF	TGTGCCAGCAGTCCCCTCCGGACCGCGCTTACTGAAGCTTTCTTT
TRBV6-5	16	.	TRBD1	TRBJ1-1	CASSYPRGQGRTEAFF	TGTGCCAGCAGTTACCCGAGGGGGCAGGGGAGAACTGAAGCTTTCTTT